Presented here are 2 T cell receptor beta chains from one specimen sequenced in a study of OX40 agonist ivuxolimab in advanced cancers. Assay: immunoSEQ multiplex PCR; the TCRdb copy retains only in-frame clones and omits some. This sample has over 100,000 clones; 90% occur once, and the top ten carry about 1.1%. The specimen was CD4+ or CD8+ T cells sorted from blood, collected in a trial of the OX40 agonist ivuxolimab. The source is an adult with an advanced solid tumor such as melanoma, head and neck, liver or kidney cancer.

J is TRBJ1-1 and V is TRBV5-4, with TRBD1 matching over 7 bases. The CDR3 runs to 14 residues. J lost 1 base, V lost 1 base, and 1 base had no gene match. Germline V lookup: CDR1 SGHNT, CDR2 YYREEE (reference sequence). The CDR3 coding sequence is TGTGCCAGCAGCTTGCAGGGGGGGAACACTGAAGCTTTCTTT. Translation gives CASSLQGGNTEAFF.

J is TRBJ1-6 and V is TRBV10-3; D unclear. Germline V lookup: CDR1 ENHRY, CDR2 SYGVKD. This CDR3 spans 14 amino acids. Trimming left V 4 bases short and J 5 bases short, with 9 bases between. As DNA, the CDR3 is TGTGCCATCAGTGGTTTGTCGGATAATTCACCCCTCCACTTT. Its protein is CAISGLSDNSPLHF.